Described below is a single T cell receptor beta chain sequence and its context. This clone was seen only a few times. Its binding antigen is unknown. There are no base qualities to consult, and no much larger clone falls within one base. The library relied on the immunoSEQ multiplex PCR assay. The table comes from immuneACCESS by way of TCRdb, which keeps in-frame sequences with V and J called. Part of the clones is missing from these tables; in studies checked, under half for an unresolved V gene and the rest for unknown reasons. The sample data list just under 40,000 clones, and more than 75% of these were observed just once. Under 5.5% of the sample is taken by the ten largest. Because repertoires were sampled repeatedly during chemoradiotherapy, clonal expansion in the tumor microenvironment could be followed. This entry comes from a study of chemoradiotherapy in HPV16-positive cancers (dated by TCRdb to between 2021 and 2023). At the level of the whole study: Using functional T-cell assays on cells from a couple of HPV16-positive patients, the researchers defined candidate HPV-specific T-cell clones and common TCR motifs. The study set out to ask whether T-cell immunity against the HPV oncoproteins E6 and E7 changes over the course of chemoradiotherapy and whether that immunity affects survival. TCR repertoires from roughly 93 patients with HPV-related cancers were then used to track the candidate HPV-specific TCRs and motifs.

On the study overall, not on this receptor specifically: Expansion of candidate HPV-specific clones and E7-related TCR motifs was observed in the tumor microenvironment during treatment, whereas no such expansion was observed for non-HPV-specific T cells. Among HPV16-positive patients, expansion of HPV-responsive T cells during chemoradiotherapy was associated with better recurrence-free survival. Only a couple of HPV16-positive patients were used to derive the functional definition of HPV-specific T cells, and the survival association was reported for HPV16-positive patients.

The CDR3 contains 15 residues, cysteine and phenylalanine counted. CDR3 DNA is the only sequence kept; it has 45 bases, read in frame from the first base. The V and J ends are trimmed by 7 bases and 1 base, leaving 14 bases between them. From a lookup of the germline V gene (reference sequence), CDR1 and CDR2 are LNHDA and SQIVND. The material was blood, obtained from a patient who underwent chemoradiotherapy. The receptor was derived from a human donor with HPV-associated anogenital cancer. The chain was built from TRBV19 and TRBJ1-5, with the identity of the D gene unclear. The encoded CDR3 is CASTVYAASNQPQHF. The nucleotide sequence reads TGTGCCAGTACCGTCTATGCGGCGAGCAATCAGCCCCAGCATTTT.